A single sample gave rise to the 15 T cell receptor beta chains below, sequenced in a study of blood T cell repertoires in COVID-19. Produced via immunoSEQ multiplex PCR; TCRdb's table is partial and in-frame only. This sample has about 180,000 clones, with 80% to 90% found just once. What was sequenced was peripheral blood. These receptors came from a human donor with active or convalescent COVID-19. The donor label of this sample is uncertain.

The chain has TRBV7-9 and TRBJ2-3; perhaps TRBD2 as D (5 bases). The CDR3 runs to 12 residues. Germline CDR1 reads SEHNR; CDR2 reads FQNEAQ (reference sequence). Between the trimmed V and J ends, which lost 1 base and 8 bases, there was a span of 7 bases. CDR3 sequence reads: CASSLDRGTQYF. CDR3 DNA: TGTGCCAGCAGCTTAGATCGGGGTACGCAGTATTTT.

The rearrangement joins TRBV29-1 to TRBJ2-5; 7 positions match TRBD1. J gave up 4 bases and V 8 bases, and 10 bases lay outside the gene matches. Germline V gene sequence: CDR1 SQVTM, CDR2 ANQGSEA. The CDR3 covers 13 residues. For the CDR3, the DNA is TGCAGCACGCGACAGGGAATGGGAGAGACCCAGTACTTC. Protein product: CSTRQGMGETQYF.

The V gene is TRBV2, the J gene TRBJ1-5; perhaps TRBD1 as D (5 bases). The CDR3 covers 15 residues. With 7 bases removed from V and 0 bases from J, the gap between germline ends came to 13 bases. Germline V gene data show CDR1 as SNHLY and CDR2 as FYNNEI. CDR3 bases: TGTGCCAGCACCGATTGGAGGGGTAGCAATCAGCCCCAGCATTTT. It codes for CASTDWRGSNQPQHF.

This clone was counted once. The J gene is TRBJ2-3, the V gene TRBV30, with 13 bases fitting TRBD2. The germline CDR1 and CDR2 sequences are GTSNPN and SVGIG (reference sequence). V shed 2 bases and J 0 bases; nucleotides not matched to a gene: 11. This CDR3 is built from 19 residues. The CDR3 DNA follows: TGTGCCTGGAGTCGACTAGCGGGGGGCCTTCAGCCTAGCACAGATACGCAGTATTTT. Protein: CAWSRLAGGLQPSTDTQYF.

This chain connects TRBV15 to TRBJ1-5; a weak D match, TRBD1 (6 bases). CDR3 length: 14 amino acids. Germline V lookup: CDR1 LNHNV, CDR2 YYDKDF (reference sequence). V gave up 3 bases and J gave up 4 bases, with 10 bases separating them. For the CDR3, the DNA is TGTGCCACCAGCAGGATGACAGGTAATCAGCCCCAGCATTTT. Amino acid sequence: CATSRMTGNQPQHF.

The J gene is TRBJ1-2, the V gene TRBV6-5; weak D call: TRBD1 (5 bases). Trimming pared 0 bases from V and 7 bases from J, leaving 12 bases between. Germline assignment: CDR1 MNHEY and CDR2 SVGAGI. The CDR3 consists of 14 residues. CDR3 in amino acids: CASSYSGGGGGYTF. As DNA, the CDR3 is TGTGCCAGCAGTTACTCTGGGGGGGGTGGTGGCTACACCTTC.

This rearrangement joins TRBV7-8 to TRBJ2-7; TRBD2 agrees at 10 bases. V gave up 1 base and J gave up 4 bases; unmatched junction bases: 4. Germline CDR1 is SGHVS and CDR2 is FQNEAQ. The CDR3 runs 15 residues. As DNA, the CDR3 is TGTGCCAGCAGCTTAGACACTAGCGGGATGTACGAGCAGTACTTC. Its translation: CASSLDTSGMYEQYF.

This chain joins TRBV5-8 and TRBJ2-3, with 9 bases identical to TRBD2. This CDR3 spans 16 amino acids. Germline loops: CDR1 SGHTS, CDR2 YDEGEE. V gave up 2 bases and J gave up 5 bases; unmatched junction bases: 9. In nucleotides, the CDR3 is TGTGCCAGCAGCTTAATAGCGGGAGTGGGGATAGATACGCAGTATTTT. This translates into CASSLIAGVGIDTQYF. Filled out from reference TRBV5-8 and TRBJ2-3, the complete variable domain reads EAGVTQSPTHLIKTRGQQATLRCSPISGHTSVYWYQQALGLGLQFLLWYDEGEERNRGNFPPRFSGRQFPNYSSELNVNALELEDSALYLCASSLIAGVGIDTQYFGPGTRLTVL.

This chain links TRBV7-3 with TRBJ2-3; 8 bases agree with TRBD2. The CDR3 totals 15 residues. V lost 2 bases, J lost 2 bases, and 3 bases stayed unmatched. The germline gives CDR1 SGHTA, CDR2 FQGTGA. DNA for the CDR3: TGTGCCAGCAGCTTAGACGGGGGGGCCACAGATACGCAGTATTTT. It is translated as CASSLDGGATDTQYF.

This chain uses TRBV18 with TRBJ2-1; 9 nucleotides match TRBD1. Germline lookup yields CDR1 KGHSH and CDR2 LQKENI. This CDR3 spans 15 amino acids. V gave up 3 bases and J gave up 7 bases; unmatched junction bases: 7. The DNA of the CDR3 is TGTGCCAGCTCACCTCCGGGACAGGGTGGGAATGAGCAGTTCTTC. Protein product: CASSPPGQGGNEQFF.

V and J are TRBV7-8 and TRBJ2-3; 11 bases are a match to TRBD2. The CDR3 is 14 amino acids. The germline V gene has CDR1 SGHVS and CDR2 FQNEAQ. V dropped 5 bases and J dropped 4; count of bases not matched to a gene: 2. This CDR3 is CASSRLAGSDTQYF. CDR3 bases: TGTGCCAGCAGCCGACTAGCGGGATCAGATACGCAGTATTTT.

This chain links TRBV9 with TRBJ2-3; maybe TRBD1 (6 bases). Germline V lookup: CDR1 SGDLS, CDR2 YYNGEE. The CDR3 loop spans 15 amino acids. V lost 0 bases, J lost 1 base, and 9 bases lay in between. CDR3 coding DNA: TGTGCCAGCAGCGTAGTCGGGACACGCACAGATACGCAGTATTTT. Protein: CASSVVGTRTDTQYF.

The J gene is TRBJ2-5, the V gene TRBV6-5, with a tentative D call TRBD1 (5 bases). CDR1 and CDR2 from the germline V gene are MNHEY and SVGAGI. Trimming cost V 5 bases and J 5 bases, with 15 bases left between them. The CDR3 spans 14 residues. CDR3 sequence: CASSRVGAWETQYF. In DNA form, the CDR3 reads TGTGCCAGCAGTCGGGTTGGGGCCTGGGAGACCCAGTACTTC.

The genes are TRBV4-3 and TRBJ2-1; 8 positions agree with TRBD2. Germline CDR1 LGHNA, CDR2 YSLEER. V was clipped by 0 bases and J by 0 bases; unmatched bases: 7. CDR3 length: 18 amino acids. CDR3 DNA: TGCGCCAGCAGCCAAGATGTAGCGGGAAGGAGCTCCTACAATGAGCAGTTCTTC. Translated, it gives CASSQDVAGRSSYNEQFF.

This clone came up a few times. The chain has TRBV9 and TRBJ2-7, with TRBD1 matching 9 bases. Germline V gene data show CDR1 as SGDLS and CDR2 as YYNGEE. Trimming cost V 3 bases and J 2 bases; bases outside gene matches: 3. This CDR3 contains 14 residues. This chain's CDR3 is CASSEGTGTYEQYF. Here the CDR3 DNA reads TGTGCCAGCAGCGAAGGGACAGGGACCTACGAGCAGTACTTC.